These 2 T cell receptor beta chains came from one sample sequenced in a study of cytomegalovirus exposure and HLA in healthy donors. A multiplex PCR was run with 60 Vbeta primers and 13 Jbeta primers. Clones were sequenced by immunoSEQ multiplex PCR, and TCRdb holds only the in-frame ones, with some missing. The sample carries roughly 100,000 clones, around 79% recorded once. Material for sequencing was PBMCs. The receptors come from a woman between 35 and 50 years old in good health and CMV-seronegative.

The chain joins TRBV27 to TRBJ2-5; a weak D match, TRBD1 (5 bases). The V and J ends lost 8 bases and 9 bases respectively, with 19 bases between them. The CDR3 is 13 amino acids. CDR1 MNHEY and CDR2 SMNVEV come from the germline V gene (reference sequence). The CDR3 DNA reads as TGTGCCAGCGGATTTTCGACGGTAGGGGCCCAGTACTTC. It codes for CASGFSTVGAQYF.

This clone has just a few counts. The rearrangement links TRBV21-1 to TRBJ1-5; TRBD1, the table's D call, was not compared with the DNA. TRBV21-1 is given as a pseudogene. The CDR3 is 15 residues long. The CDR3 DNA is TGTGCCAGCAGCAAAGGAAAAGGGGGCAGGCAGCCCCAGCATTTT. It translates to CASSKGKGGRQPQHF.